This T cell receptor beta chain comes out of a study of shared clonotypes between healthy human individuals. With regard to this clone: Other DNA sequences in the same sample also yield this CDR3.

The study separated CD4+ cells into CD45RA+ naive and CD45RA-negative memory subsets. Here immunoSEQ multiplex PCR was the method, and the copy in TCRdb shows in-frame clones only, minus some. The top ten hold roughly 0.45% of the sample, which has approximately 1.5 million clones, 98% seen once. After removal of 6 bases from V and 0 bases from J, the junction contained 4 bases not matched to a gene. This CDR3 has 14 residues. The germline V gene has CDR1 MNHEY and CDR2 SVGAGI. The receptor comes from a man aged 25-45 years in good health. V and J are TRBV6-5 and TRBJ2-7; TRBD1 matches 8 bases. Material: naive CD4+ T cells sorted from blood. The subset here: CD45RA+ positively selected. Written as DNA, the CDR3 is TGTGCCAGCAGGCCCGGGACAGGCTCCTACGAGCAGTACTTC. Encoded protein: CASRPGTGSYEQYF.